This paragraph covers one T cell receptor beta chain sequence. No antigen is known for it. Base-call qualities are not available, and no considerably larger clone is one nucleotide away. TCRbeta CDR3 regions were amplified from genomic DNA by means of the immunoSEQ Assay, a bias-controlled multiplex PCR. Per the source publication's procedure: Nucleated cell counts per sample were estimated from amplification of reference gene primers within the assay. To quantify the absolute abundance of each unique TCRbeta CDR3 rearrangement, sequence reads were collapsed and filtered. For each sample, productive Simpson clonality was calculated as the square root of Simpson's diversity index across productive rearrangements. TCRdb obtained this table from immuneACCESS and retained in-frame rearrangements with V and J assigned. These tables miss some clones; where compared with another copy, unresolved V genes account for less than half of the shortfall, and the remainder is unexplained. V, J and clone size are those of that table, while D and trimming were read from the DNA. Here the sample has 200,000 to 250,000 clones; 84% occur a single time. More than 2% of the sample is in the top ten clones.

The CDR3, cysteine through phenylalanine, is 17 amino acids long. Just CDR3 DNA is preserved here, 51 bases in frame from base 1. The germline V gene (reference sequence) gives CDR1 as SGHKS and CDR2 as YYEKEE. Trimming accounts for 0 bases at V and 6 bases at J, while the number of junction bases matched to no gene is 13. The data stem from a study of blood T cell repertoires in COVID-19 (dated by TCRdb to 2018 to 2021). As for the study more broadly: The collaborator samples originated in the United States, Italy and Spain and spanned the acute and convalescent phases of COVID-19. The material from the prospective study consisted of cDNA or gDNA derived from T cells, B-cell-depleted T cells, or PBMCs. The dataset comprised deeply sampled blood TCRbeta repertoires from subjects exposed to, actively infected with, or recovered from COVID-19. The repertoires were released in a freely available public database intended as a resource for research on the immune response to SARS-CoV-2. The samples were drawn from two sources: the first 160 participants of the ongoing ImmuneRACE study, and 1,254 subjects contributed by 6 global collaborators. The sample metadata nearly always contained a de-identified subject ID, COVID-19 status, age in years and sex. Where HLA class I and class II types were available, the types were taken from metadata supplied by the sample provider, not from assay-based typing.

General findings and caveats noted by the study authors: The quantity of clinical and demographic metadata differed by source and by participant and was supplied without curation.

Whole blood was collected in K2EDTA tubes by collaborating institutions according to the institutions' own protocols. Collaborator samples were shipped for TCRbeta analysis as frozen whole blood, isolated PBMCs, or DNA extracted from either sample type. This clonotype was sampled from a woman in her sixties or seventies with acute or convalescent COVID-19. Material for sequencing was peripheral blood. The rearrangement combines TRBV5-5 with TRBJ1-1; 8 bases in the junction line up with TRBD1. The DNA sequence is given as TGTGCCAGCAGCTTGGCAGGGGGCGGGCTAGTGGGTCCTGAAGCTTTCTTT. Its translation reads: CASSLAGGGLVGPEAFF.